The entry below describes one T cell receptor (beta chain). It lacks a known antigen. One end of the junction fails to match germline, which may point to a read error. Whole blood was collected in K2EDTA tubes by collaborating institutions according to the institutions' own protocols. For TCRbeta analysis, collaborator samples were shipped as frozen whole blood, as isolated PBMCs, or as DNA extracted from either sample type. These data originate in a study of blood T cell repertoires in COVID-19 (dated by TCRdb to the early 2020s). Describing the broader study: Samples from collaborators originated in the United States, Italy and Spain and spanned both the acute and convalescent phases of COVID-19. The sample metadata nearly always contained a de-identified subject ID, COVID-19 status, age in years and sex. Samples came from the ongoing ImmuneRACE study (first 160 participants) plus 1,254 subjects from 6 global collaborators. The repertoires were released in a freely available public database meant as a resource for research on the immune response to SARS-CoV-2. The prospective study material was composed of cDNA or gDNA derived from T cells, B-cell-depleted T cells, or PBMCs. Where HLA class I and class II types were available, the types were taken from metadata supplied by the sample provider, not from assay-based typing. Deeply sampled blood TCRbeta repertoires from subjects exposed to, actively infected with, or recovered from COVID-19 were included in the dataset. The investigation overall reported the following: The amount of clinical and demographic metadata varied by source and participant and was provided uncurated.

TCRbeta CDR3 regions were amplified from genomic DNA by means of the immunoSEQ Assay, a bias-controlled multiplex PCR. Per the original workflow: Nucleated cell counts per sample were estimated from amplification of reference gene primers within the assay. To quantify the absolute abundance of each unique TCRbeta CDR3 rearrangement, sequence reads were collapsed and filtered. Productive Simpson clonality was computed per sample as the square root of Simpson's diversity index over productive rearrangements. TCRdb stores this immuneACCESS table with in-frame sequences only. Part of the clones is absent; in the studies checked, under half of the shortfall reflects unresolved V genes, and no reason is known for the rest. The D gene and trimming were derived from the DNA, and the V and J assignments and clone size from that table. Counted in this sample were some 260,000 clones; more than 60% of them appeared once. The top ten clones comprise 4% of the sample.

The CDR3 numbers 11 residues from cysteine through phenylalanine. Only the CDR3 part of the read is kept: 33 bases, read in frame from the first base. CDR1 and CDR2 are read off the germline V gene (reference sequence) as GTSNPN and SVGIG. This receptor was obtained from a woman between 35 and 50 years old with active or convalescent COVID-19. The V and J segments used are TRBV30 and TRBJ1-4; the D region possibly corresponds to TRBD1 (5 bases align). Material: peripheral blood. The encoded CDR3 is CAWSRSGVTTF. The nucleotides read TGTGCCTGGAGTCGTTCGGGGGTGACGACTTTT.